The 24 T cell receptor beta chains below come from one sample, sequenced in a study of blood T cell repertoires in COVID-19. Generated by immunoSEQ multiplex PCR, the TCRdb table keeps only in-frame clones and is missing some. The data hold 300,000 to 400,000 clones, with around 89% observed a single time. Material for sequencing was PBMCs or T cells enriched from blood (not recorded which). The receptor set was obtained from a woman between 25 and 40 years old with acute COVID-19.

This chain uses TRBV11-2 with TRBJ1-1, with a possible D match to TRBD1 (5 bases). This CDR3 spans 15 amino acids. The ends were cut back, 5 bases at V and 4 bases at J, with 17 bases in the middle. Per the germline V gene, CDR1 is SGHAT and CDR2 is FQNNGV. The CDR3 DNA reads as TGTGCCAGCAGCCCCGGACCGCGGGACTTCACTGAAGCTTTCTTT. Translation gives CASSPGPRDFTEAFF. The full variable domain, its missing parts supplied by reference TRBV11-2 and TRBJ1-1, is EAGVAQSPRYKIIEKRQSVAFWCNPISGHATLYWYQQILGQGPKLLIQFQNNGVVDDSQLPKDRFSAERLKGVDSTLKIQPAKLEDSAVYLCASSPGPRDFTEAFFGQGTRLTVV.

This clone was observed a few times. The CDR3 sequence is CASSVGRTAVSYEQYF. In DNA form, the CDR3 reads TGTGCCAGCAGCGTAGGGAGGACAGCGGTCTCCTACGAGCAGTACTTC. The genes are TRBV9 and TRBJ2-7; TRBD1 might be the D (6 bases). CDR1 is SGDLS and CDR2 is YYNGEE in the germline V gene. CDR3 length equals 16 residues. V was shortened by 0 bases and J by 0 bases, with 13 bases between the two germline ends.

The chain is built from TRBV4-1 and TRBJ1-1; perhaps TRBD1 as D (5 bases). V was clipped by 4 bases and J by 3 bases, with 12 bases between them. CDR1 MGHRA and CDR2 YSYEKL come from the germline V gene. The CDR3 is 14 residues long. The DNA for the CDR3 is TGCGCCAGCAGCCCGGTGGGGGGGTACACTGAAGCTTTCTTT. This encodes CASSPVGGYTEAFF.

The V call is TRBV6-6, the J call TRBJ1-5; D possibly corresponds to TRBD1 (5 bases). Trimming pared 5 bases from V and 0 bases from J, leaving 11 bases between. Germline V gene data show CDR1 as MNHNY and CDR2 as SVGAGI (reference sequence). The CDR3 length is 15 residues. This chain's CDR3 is CASSREGNSNQPQHF. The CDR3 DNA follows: TGTGCCAGCAGTAGGGAGGGGAATAGCAATCAGCCCCAGCATTTT.

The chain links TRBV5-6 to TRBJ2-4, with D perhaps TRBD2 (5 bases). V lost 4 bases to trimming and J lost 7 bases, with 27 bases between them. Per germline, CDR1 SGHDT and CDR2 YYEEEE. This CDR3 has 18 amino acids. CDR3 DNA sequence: TGTGCCAGCAGCCCCTCTCCCTCTATGACCGGGGTGTCCAACATTCAGTACTTC. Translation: CASSPSPSMTGVSNIQYF.

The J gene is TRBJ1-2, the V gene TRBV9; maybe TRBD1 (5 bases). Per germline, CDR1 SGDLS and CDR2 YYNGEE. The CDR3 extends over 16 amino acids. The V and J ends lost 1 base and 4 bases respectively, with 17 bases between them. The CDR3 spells CASSVSVGGVGYGYTF. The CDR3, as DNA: TGTGCCAGCAGCGTATCCGTCGGGGGGGTCGGCTATGGCTACACCTTC. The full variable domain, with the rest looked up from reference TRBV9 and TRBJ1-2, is DSGVTQTPKHLITATGQRVTLRCSPRSGDLSVYWYQQSLDQGLQFLIQYYNGEERAKGNILERFSAQQFPDLHSELNLSSLELGDSALYFCASSVSVGGVGYGYTFGSGTRLTVV.

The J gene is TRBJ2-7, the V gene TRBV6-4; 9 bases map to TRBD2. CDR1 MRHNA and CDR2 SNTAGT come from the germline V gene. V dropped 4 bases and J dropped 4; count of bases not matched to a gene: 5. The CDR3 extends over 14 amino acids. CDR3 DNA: TGTGCCAGCAGTGTGTCTAGCGGGGAGTACGAGCAGTACTTC. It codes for CASSVSSGEYEQYF.

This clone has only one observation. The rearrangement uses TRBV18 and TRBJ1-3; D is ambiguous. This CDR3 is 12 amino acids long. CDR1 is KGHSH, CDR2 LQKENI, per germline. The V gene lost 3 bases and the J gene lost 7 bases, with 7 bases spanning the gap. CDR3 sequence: CASSPQDNTIYF. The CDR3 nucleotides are TGTGCCAGCTCACCTCAGGATAACACCATATATTTT.

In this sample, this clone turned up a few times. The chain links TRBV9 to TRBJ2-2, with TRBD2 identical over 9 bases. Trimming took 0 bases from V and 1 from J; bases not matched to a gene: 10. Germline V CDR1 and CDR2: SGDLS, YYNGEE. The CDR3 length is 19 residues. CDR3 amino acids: CASSVDVRTSDQNTGELFF. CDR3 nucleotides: TGTGCCAGCAGCGTAGATGTAAGGACTAGCGACCAGAACACCGGGGAGCTGTTTTTT. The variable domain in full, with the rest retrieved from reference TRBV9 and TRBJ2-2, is DSGVTQTPKHLITATGQRVTLRCSPRSGDLSVYWYQQSLDQGLQFLIQYYNGEERAKGNILERFSAQQFPDLHSELNLSSLELGDSALYFCASSVDVRTSDQNTGELFFGEGSRLTVL.

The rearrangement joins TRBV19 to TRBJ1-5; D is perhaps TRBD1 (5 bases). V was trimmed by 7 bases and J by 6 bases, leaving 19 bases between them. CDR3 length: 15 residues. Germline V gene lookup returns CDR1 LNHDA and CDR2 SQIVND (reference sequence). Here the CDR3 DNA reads TGTGCCAGTATGCCAACGGGGGGAGTGGCTCAGCCCCAGCATTTT. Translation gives CASMPTGGVAQPQHF.

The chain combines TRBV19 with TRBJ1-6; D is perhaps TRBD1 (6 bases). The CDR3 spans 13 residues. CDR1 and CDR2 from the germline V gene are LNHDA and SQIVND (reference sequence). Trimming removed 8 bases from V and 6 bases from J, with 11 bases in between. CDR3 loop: CASLGQFNSPLHF. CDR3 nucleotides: TGTGCCAGTCTTGGACAGTTTAATTCACCCCTCCACTTT. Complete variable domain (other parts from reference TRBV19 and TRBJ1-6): DGGITQSPKYLFRKEGQNVTLSCEQNLNHDAMYWYRQDPGQGLRLIYYSQIVNDFQKGDIAEGYSVSREKKESFPLTVTSAQKNPTAFYLCASLGQFNSPLHFGNGTRLTVT.

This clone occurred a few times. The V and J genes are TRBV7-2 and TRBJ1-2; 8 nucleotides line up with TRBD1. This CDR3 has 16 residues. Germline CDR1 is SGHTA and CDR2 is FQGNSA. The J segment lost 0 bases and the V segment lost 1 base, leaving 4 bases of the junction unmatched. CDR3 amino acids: CASSLGGTGANYGYTF. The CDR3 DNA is TGTGCCAGCAGCTTAGGGGGGACAGGAGCTAACTATGGCTACACCTTC.

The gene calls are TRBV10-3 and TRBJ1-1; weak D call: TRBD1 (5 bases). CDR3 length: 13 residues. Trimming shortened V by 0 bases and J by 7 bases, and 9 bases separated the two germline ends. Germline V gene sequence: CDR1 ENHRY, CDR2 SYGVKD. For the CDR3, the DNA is TGTGCCATCAGTGAGTCGAGGAGGGGTGAAGCTTTCTTT. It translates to CAISESRRGEAFF.

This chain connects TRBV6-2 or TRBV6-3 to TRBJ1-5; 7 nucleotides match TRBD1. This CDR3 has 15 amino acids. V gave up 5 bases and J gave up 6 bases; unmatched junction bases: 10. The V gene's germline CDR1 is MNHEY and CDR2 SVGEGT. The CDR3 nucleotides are TGTGCCAGCAGTATAAGACAGGGAGGAAGTCAGCCCCAGCATTTT. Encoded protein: CASSIRQGGSQPQHF.

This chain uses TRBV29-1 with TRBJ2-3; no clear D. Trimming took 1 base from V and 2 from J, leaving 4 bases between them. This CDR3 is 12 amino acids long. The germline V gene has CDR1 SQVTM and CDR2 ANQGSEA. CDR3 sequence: CSVEAHTDTQYF. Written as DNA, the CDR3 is TGCAGCGTTGAAGCCCACACAGATACGCAGTATTTT.

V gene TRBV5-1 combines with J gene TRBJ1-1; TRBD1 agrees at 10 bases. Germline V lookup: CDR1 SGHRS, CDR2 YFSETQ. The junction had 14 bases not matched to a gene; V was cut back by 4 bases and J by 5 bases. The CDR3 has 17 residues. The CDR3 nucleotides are TGCGCCAGCAGCAGTGGGACAGGGGACTACTTCGGTACTGAAGCTTTCTTT. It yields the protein CASSSGTGDYFGTEAFF.

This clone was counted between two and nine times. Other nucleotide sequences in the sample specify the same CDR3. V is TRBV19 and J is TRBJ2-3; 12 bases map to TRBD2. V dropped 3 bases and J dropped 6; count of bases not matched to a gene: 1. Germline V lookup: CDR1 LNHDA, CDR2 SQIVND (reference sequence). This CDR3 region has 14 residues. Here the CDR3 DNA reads TGTGCCAGTAGTATCGGGACTAGCGGGGATACGCAGTATTTT. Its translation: CASSIGTSGDTQYF. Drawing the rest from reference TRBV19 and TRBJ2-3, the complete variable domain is DGGITQSPKYLFRKEGQNVTLSCEQNLNHDAMYWYRQDPGQGLRLIYYSQIVNDFQKGDIAEGYSVSREKKESFPLTVTSAQKNPTAFYLCASSIGTSGDTQYFGPGTRLTVL.

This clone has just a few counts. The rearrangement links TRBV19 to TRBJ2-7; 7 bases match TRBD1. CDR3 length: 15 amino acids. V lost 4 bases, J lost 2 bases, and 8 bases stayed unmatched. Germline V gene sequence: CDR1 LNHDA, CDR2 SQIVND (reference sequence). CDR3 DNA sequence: TGTGCCAGTAGTACGACCGGGACAGCAACCTACGAGCAGTACTTC. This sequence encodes CASSTTGTATYEQYF.

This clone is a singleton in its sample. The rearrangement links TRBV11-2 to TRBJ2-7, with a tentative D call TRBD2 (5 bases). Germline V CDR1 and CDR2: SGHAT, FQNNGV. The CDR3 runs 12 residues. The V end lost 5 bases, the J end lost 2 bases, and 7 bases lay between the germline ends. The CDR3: CASSRGAYEQYF. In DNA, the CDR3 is TGTGCCAGCAGCCGGGGTGCCTACGAGCAGTACTTC.

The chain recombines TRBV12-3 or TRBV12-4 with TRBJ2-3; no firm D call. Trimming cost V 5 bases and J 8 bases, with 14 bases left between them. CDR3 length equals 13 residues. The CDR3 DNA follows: TGTGCCAGCAGTGCATTGGAGTCGGGTACGCAGTATTTT. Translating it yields CASSALESGTQYF.

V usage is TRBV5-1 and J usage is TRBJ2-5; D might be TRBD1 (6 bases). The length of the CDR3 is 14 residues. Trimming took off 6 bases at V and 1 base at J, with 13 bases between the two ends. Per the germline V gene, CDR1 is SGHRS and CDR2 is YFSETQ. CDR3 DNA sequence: TGCGCCAGCACCGGGCGACAGGCCCAAGAGACCCAGTACTTC. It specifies CASTGRQAQETQYF.

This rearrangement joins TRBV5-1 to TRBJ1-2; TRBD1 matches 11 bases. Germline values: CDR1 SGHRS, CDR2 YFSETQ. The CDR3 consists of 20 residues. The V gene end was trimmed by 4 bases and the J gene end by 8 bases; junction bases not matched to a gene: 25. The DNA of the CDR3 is TGCGCCAGCAGCACGAGGGCCCCGGGACAGGGGGTTGCAACACTGCGGGGCTACACCTTC. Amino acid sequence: CASSTRAPGQGVATLRGYTF.

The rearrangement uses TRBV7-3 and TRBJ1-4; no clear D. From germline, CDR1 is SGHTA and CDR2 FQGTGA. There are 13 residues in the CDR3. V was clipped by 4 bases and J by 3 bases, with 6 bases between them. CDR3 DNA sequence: TGTGCCAGCAGCTACAAAGCTAATGAAAAACTGTTTTTT. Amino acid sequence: CASSYKANEKLFF. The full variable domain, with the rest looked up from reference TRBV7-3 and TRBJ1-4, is GAGVSQTPSNKVTEKGKYVELRCDPISGHTALYWYRQSLGQGPEFLIYFQGTGAADDSGLPNDRFFAVRPEGSVSTLKIQRTERGDSAVYLCASSYKANEKLFFGSGTQLSVL.

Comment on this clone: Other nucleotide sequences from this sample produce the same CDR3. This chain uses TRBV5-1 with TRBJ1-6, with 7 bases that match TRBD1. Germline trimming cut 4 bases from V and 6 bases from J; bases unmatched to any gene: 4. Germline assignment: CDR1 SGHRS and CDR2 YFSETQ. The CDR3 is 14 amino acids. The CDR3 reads CASSLGTANSPLHF. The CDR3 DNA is TGCGCCAGCAGCCTCGGGACAGCTAATTCACCCCTCCACTTT.